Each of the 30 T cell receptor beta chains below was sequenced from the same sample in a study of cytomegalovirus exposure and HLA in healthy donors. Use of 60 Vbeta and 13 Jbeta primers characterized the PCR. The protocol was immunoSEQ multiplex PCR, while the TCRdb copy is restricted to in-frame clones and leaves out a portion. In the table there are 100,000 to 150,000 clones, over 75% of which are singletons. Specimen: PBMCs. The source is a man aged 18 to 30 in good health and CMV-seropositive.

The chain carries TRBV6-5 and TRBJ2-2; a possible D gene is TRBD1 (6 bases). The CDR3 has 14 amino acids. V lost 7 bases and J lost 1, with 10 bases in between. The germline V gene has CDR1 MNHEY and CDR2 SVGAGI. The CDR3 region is CASTPTGNTGELFF. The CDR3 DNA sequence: TGTGCCAGCACCCCGACAGGGAACACCGGGGAGCTGTTTTTT.

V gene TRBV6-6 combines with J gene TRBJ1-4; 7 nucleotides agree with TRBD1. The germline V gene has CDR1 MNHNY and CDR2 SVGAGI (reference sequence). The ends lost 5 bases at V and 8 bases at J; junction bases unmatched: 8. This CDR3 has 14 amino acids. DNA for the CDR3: TGTGCCAGCAGTCACAGGGGTGTTCGGGAAAAACTGTTTTTT. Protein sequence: CASSHRGVREKLFF.

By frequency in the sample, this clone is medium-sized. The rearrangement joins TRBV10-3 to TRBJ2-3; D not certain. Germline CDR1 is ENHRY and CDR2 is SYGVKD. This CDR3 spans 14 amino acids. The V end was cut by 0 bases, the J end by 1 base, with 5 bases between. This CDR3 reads CAISESVGTDTQYF. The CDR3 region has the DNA TGTGCCATCAGTGAGTCCGTCGGCACAGATACGCAGTATTTT.

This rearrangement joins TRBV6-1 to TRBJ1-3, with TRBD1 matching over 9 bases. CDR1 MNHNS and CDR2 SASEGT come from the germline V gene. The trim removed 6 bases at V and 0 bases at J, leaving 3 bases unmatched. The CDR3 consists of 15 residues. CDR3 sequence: CASRKGQGSGNTIYF. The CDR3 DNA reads TGTGCCAGCAGAAAGGGACAGGGCTCTGGAAACACCATATATTTT.

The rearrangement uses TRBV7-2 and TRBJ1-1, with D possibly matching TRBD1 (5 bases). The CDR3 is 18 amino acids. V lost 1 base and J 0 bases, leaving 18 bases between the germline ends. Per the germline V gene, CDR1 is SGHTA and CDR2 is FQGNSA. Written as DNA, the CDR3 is TGTGCCAGCAGCTTAGTAGGGGTAGGGAAAATAATGAACACTGAAGCTTTCTTT. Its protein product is CASSLVGVGKIMNTEAFF.

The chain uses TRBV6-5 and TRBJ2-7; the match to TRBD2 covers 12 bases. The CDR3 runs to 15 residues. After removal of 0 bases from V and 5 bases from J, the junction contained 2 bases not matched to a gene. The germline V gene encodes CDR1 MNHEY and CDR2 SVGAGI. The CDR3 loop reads CASSYSTSGSHEQYF. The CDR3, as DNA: TGTGCCAGCAGTTACTCGACTAGCGGGAGTCACGAGCAGTACTTC.

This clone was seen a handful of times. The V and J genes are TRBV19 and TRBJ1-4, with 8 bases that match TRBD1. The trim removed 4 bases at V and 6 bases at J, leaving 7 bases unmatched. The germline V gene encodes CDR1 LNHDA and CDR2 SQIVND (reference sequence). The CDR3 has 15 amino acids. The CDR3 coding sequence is TGTGCCAGTAGTAACCAGGGACAGGACCATGAAAAACTGTTTTTT. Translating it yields CASSNQGQDHEKLFF.

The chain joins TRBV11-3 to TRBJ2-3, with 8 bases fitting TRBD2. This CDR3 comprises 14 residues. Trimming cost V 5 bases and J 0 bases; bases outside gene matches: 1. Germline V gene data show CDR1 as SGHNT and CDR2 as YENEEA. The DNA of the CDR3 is TGTGCCAGCAGCCGGGGGGGTAGCACAGATACGCAGTATTTT. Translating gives CASSRGGSTDTQYF. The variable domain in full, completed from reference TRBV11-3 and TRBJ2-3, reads EAGVVQSPRYKIIEKKQPVAFWCNPISGHNTLYWYLQNLGQGPELLIRYENEEAVDDSQLPKDRFSAERLKGVDSTLKIQPAELGDSAVYLCASSRGGSTDTQYFGPGTRLTVL.

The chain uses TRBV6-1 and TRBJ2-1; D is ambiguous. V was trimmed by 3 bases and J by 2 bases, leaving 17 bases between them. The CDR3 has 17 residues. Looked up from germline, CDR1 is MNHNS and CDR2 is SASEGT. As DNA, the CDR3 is TGTGCCAGCAGTGACCTTTCACTACCCCGGACCTACAATGAGCAGTTCTTC. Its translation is CASSDLSLPRTYNEQFF.

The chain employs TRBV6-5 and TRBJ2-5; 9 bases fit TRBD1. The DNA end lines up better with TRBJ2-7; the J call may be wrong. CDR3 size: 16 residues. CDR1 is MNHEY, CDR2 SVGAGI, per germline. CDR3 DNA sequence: TGTGCCAGCAGTTACGTAGGGACAGGGATCTTGTACGAGCAGTACTTC. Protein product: CASSYVGTGILYEQYF.

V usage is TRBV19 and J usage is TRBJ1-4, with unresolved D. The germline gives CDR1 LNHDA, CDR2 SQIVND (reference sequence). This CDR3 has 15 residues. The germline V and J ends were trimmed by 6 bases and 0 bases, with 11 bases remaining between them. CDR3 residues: CASRRSGATNEKLFF. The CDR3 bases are TGTGCCAGTAGACGGAGTGGAGCAACTAATGAAAAACTGTTTTTT. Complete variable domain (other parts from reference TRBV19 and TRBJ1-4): DGGITQSPKYLFRKEGQNVTLSCEQNLNHDAMYWYRQDPGQGLRLIYYSQIVNDFQKGDIAEGYSVSREKKESFPLTVTSAQKNPTAFYLCASRRSGATNEKLFFGSGTQLSVL.

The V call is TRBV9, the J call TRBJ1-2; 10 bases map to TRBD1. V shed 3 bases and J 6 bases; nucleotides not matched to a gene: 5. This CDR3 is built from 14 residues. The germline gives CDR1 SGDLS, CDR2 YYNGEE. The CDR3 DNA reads TGTGCCAGCAGCGAATTCGGACAGGGGGATGGCTACACCTTC. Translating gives CASSEFGQGDGYTF.

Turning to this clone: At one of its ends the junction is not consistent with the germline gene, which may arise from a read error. The CDR3 spells CSSSLGDLSEAFF. The CDR3 DNA follows: TGTTCCAGCAGCTTAGGGGACTTGTCTGAAGCTTTCTTT. This chain connects TRBV7-9 to TRBJ1-1; a weak D match, TRBD1 (5 bases). CDR1 and CDR2 (germline): SEHNR, FQNEAQ (reference sequence). The CDR3 is 13 residues long.

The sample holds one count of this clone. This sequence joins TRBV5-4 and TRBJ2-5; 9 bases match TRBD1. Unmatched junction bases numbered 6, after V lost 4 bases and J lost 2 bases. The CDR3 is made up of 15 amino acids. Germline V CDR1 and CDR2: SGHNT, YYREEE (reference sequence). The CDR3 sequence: CASSDYRGPQETQYF. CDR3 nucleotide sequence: TGTGCCAGCAGCGACTACAGGGGGCCGCAAGAGACCCAGTACTTC.

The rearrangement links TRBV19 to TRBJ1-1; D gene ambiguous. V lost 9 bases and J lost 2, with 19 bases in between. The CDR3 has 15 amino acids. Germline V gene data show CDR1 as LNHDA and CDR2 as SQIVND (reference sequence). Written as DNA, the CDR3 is TGTGCCAGATCCGAACCACGCCACACAAACACTGAAGCTTTCTTT. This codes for CARSEPRHTNTEAFF.

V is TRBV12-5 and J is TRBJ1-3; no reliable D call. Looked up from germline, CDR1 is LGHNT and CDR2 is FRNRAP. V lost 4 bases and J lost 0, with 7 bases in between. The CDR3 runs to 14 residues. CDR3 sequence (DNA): TGTGCTAGTGGTTCGTCGGGCTCTGGAAACACCATATATTTT. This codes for CASGSSGSGNTIYF.

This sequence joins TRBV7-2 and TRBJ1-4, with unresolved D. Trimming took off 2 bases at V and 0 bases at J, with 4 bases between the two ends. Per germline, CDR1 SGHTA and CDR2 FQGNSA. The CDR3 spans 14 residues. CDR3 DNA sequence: TGTGCCAGCAGCTTAAAGCCAACTAATGAAAAACTGTTTTTT. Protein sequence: CASSLKPTNEKLFF.

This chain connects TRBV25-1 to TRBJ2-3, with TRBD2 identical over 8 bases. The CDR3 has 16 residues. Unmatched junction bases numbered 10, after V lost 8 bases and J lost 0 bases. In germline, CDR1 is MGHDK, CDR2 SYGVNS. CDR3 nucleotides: TGTGCCAGCGGCGACCCACTAGCGGCTAGCACAGATACGCAGTATTTT. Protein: CASGDPLAASTDTQYF. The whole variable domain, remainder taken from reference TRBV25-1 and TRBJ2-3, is EADIYQTPRYLVIGTGKKITLECSQTMGHDKMYWYQQDPGMELHLIHYSYGVNSTEKGDLSSESTVSRIRTEHFPLTLESARPSHTSQYLCASGDPLAASTDTQYFGPGTRLTVL.

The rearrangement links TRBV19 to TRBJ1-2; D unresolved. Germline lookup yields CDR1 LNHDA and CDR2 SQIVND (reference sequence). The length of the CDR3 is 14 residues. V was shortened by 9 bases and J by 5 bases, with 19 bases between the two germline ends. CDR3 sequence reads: CASRAARTGYGYTF. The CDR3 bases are TGTGCCAGCCGAGCCGCCAGGACTGGTTATGGCTACACCTTC.

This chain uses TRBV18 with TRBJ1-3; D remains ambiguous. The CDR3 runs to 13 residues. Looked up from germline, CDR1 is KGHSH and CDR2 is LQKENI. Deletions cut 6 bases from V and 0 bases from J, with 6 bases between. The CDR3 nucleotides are TGTGCCAGCTCTCCGAGCTCTGGAAACACCATATATTTT. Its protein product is CASSPSSGNTIYF.

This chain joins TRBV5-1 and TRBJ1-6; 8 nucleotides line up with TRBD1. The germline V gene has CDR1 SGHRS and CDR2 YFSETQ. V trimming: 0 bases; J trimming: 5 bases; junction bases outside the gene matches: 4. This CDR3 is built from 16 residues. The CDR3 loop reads CASSLGTGQNNSPLHF. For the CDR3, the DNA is TGCGCCAGCAGCTTGGGGACAGGGCAGAATAATTCACCCCTCCACTTT.

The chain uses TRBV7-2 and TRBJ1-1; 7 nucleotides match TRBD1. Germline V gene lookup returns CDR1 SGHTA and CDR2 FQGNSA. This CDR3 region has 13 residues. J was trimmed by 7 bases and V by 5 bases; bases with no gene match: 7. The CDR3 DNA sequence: TGTGCCAGCAGCGTCCGGGACAGTCATGAAGCTTTCTTT. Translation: CASSVRDSHEAFF.

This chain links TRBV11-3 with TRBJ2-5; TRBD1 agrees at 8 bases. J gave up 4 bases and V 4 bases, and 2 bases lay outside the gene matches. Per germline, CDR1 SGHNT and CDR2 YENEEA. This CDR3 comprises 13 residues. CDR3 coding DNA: TGTGCCAGCAGCTCCGACAGGGGAGAGACCCAGTACTTC. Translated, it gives CASSSDRGETQYF.

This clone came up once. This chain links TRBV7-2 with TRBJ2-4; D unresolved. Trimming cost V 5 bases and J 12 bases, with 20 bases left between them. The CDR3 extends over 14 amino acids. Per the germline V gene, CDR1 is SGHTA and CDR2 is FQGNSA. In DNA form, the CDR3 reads TGTGCCAGCAGCCCCATCGCGCCAAGGAGTGATCAGTACTTC. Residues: CASSPIAPRSDQYF.

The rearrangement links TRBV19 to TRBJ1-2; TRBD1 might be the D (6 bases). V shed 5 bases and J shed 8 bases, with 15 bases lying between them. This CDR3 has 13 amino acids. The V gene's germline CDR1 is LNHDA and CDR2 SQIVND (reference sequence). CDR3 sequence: CASSLTGREGYTF. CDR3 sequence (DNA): TGTGCCAGTAGTCTAACAGGGAGAGAAGGCTACACCTTC. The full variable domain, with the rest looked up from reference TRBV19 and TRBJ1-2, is DGGITQSPKYLFRKEGQNVTLSCEQNLNHDAMYWYRQDPGQGLRLIYYSQIVNDFQKGDIAEGYSVSREKKESFPLTVTSAQKNPTAFYLCASSLTGREGYTFGSGTRLTVV.

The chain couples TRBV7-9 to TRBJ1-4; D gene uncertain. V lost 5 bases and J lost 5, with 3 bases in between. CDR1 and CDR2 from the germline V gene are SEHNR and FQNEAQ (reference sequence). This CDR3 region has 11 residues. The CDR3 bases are TGTGCCAGCAGCCCGAATGAAAAACTGTTTTTT. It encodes CASSPNEKLFF.

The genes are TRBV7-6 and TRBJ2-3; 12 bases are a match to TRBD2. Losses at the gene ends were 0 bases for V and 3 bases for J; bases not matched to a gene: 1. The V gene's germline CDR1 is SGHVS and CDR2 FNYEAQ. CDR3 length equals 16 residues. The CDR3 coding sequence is TGTGCCAGCAGCTTAGCGCTAGCGGGGGGGACAGATACGCAGTATTTT. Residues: CASSLALAGGTDTQYF.

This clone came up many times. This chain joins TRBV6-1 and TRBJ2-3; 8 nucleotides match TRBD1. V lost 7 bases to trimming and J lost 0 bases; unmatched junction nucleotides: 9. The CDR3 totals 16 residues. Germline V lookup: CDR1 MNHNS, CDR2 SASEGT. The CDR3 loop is CASNDRGLTSTDTQYF. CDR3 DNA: TGTGCCAGCAATGACAGGGGCCTTACTAGCACAGATACGCAGTATTTT.

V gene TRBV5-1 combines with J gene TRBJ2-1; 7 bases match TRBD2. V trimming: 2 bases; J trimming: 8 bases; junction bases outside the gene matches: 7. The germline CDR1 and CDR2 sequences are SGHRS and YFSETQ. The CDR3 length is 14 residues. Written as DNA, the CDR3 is TGCGCCAGCAGCTTCGCGGGAGTCACCCATGAGCAGTTCTTC. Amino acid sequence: CASSFAGVTHEQFF.

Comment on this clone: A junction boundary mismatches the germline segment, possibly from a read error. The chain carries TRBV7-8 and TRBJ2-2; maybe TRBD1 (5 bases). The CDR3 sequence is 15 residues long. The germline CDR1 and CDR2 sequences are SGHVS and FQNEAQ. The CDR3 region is CASCLGLGDTGELFF. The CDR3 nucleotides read TGTGCCAGCTGCTTGGGTTTAGGGGACACCGGGGAGCTGTTTTTT.